These 7 T cell receptor beta chains originate from one sample sequenced in a study of T cells expressing NK-cell markers. TCRdb re-called the 5' RACE reads and gives one entry per CDR3 protein, without DNA. This table lists around 100,000 distinct CDR3 sequences. The sequenced sample consisted of blood T cells: a sorted CD56 or NKG2C T cell subset, CD4+ or CD8+ T cells, or bulk PBMC T cells (not recorded which). Source of these receptors: a woman aged 18 to 75 in good health.

The chain recombines TRBV5-6 with TRBJ1-1. The CDR3 consists of 14 residues. Germline CDR1 SGHDT, CDR2 YYEEEE. CDR3 sequence: CASSLAEEITEAFF.

V and J are TRBV30 and TRBJ1-5; the D call of TRBD1 rests on TCRdb alone, since no DNA is present to check it. CDR1 and CDR2 from the germline V gene are GTSNPN and SVGIG (reference sequence). The CDR3 consists of 14 residues. CDR3 sequence reads: CAWTPGQSNQPQHF.

This chain links TRBV29-1 with TRBJ2-1; the TCRdb D gene call, TRBD2, has no DNA to confirm it. Germline loops: CDR1 SQVTM, CDR2 ANQGSEA. This CDR3 is 14 amino acids long. This CDR3 reads CSGQLAGGPHEQFF.

The chain recombines TRBV4-3 with TRBJ2-3; the TCRdb D gene call, TRBD1, has no DNA to confirm it. Germline V gene sequence: CDR1 LGHNA, CDR2 YSLEER. The CDR3 has 18 amino acids. CDR3 loop: CASSPFRTESRSTDTQYF.

The chain couples TRBV5-1 to TRBJ1-2; the D gene TCRdb calls, TRBD1, cannot be checked with no DNA. The CDR3 is 15 amino acids. Germline loops: CDR1 SGHRS, CDR2 YFSETQ. The CDR3 sequence is CASSFAGTANYGYTF.

The V call is TRBV3-1, the J call TRBJ2-1; TCRdb picks TRBD2, but there is no DNA to check that call. The CDR3 is made up of 16 amino acids. Germline V gene data show CDR1 as LGHDT and CDR2 as YNNKEL (reference sequence). The CDR3 region is CASSHGGLAGTNEQFF.

V is TRBV7-9 and J is TRBJ2-3. Germline assignment: CDR1 SEHNR and CDR2 FQNEAQ (reference sequence). The CDR3 totals 14 residues. The CDR3 is CASSFLIDRDTQYF.